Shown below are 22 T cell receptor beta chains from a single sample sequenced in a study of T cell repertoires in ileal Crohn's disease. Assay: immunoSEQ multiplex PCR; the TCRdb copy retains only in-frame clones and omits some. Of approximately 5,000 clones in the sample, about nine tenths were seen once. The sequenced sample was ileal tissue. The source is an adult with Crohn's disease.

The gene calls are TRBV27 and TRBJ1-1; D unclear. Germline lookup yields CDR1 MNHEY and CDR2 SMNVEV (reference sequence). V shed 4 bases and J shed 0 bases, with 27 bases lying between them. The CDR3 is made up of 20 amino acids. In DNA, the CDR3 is TGTGCCAGCAGTTCAAACAGCAACCGCATAACGCGTTCTATGAACACTGAAGCTTTCTTT. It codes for CASSSNSNRITRSMNTEAFF.

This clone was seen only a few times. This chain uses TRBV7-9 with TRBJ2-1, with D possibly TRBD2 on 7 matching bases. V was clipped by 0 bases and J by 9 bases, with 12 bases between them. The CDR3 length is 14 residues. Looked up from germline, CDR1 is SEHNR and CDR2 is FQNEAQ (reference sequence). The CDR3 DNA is TGTGCCAGCAGCTTAGCGGGGGGGCGCATTGAGCAGTTCTTC. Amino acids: CASSLAGGRIEQFF.

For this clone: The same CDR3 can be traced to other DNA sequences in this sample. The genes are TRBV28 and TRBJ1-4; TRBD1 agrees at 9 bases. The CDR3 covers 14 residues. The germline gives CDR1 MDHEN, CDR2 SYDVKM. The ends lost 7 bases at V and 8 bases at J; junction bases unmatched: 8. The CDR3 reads CASNQGQGNEKLFF. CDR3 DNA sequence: TGTGCCAGCAACCAGGGACAGGGTAACGAAAAACTGTTTTTT.

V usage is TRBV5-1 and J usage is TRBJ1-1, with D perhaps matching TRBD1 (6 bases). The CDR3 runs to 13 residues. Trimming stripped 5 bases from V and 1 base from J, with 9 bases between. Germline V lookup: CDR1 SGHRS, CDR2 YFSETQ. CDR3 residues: CASSPQGNTEAFF. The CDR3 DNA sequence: TGCGCCAGCAGTCCACAGGGGAACACTGAAGCTTTCTTT.

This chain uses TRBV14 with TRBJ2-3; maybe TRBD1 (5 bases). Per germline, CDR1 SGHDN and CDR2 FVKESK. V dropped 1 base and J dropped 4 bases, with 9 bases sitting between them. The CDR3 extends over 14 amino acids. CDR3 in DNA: TGTGCCAGCAGCCAAGTCAGGGTTGCAGATACGCAGTATTTT. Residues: CASSQVRVADTQYF. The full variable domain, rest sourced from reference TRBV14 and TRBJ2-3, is EAGVTQFPSHSVIEKGQTVTLRCDPISGHDNLYWYRRVMGKEIKFLLHFVKESKQDESGMPNNRFLAERTGGTYSTLKVQPAELEDSGVYFCASSQVRVADTQYFGPGTRLTVL.

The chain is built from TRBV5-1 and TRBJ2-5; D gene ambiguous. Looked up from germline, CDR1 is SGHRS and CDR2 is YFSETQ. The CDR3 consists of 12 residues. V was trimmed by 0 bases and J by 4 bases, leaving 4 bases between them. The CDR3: CASSLDGETQYF. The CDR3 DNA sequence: TGCGCCAGCAGCTTGGACGGAGAGACCCAGTACTTC.

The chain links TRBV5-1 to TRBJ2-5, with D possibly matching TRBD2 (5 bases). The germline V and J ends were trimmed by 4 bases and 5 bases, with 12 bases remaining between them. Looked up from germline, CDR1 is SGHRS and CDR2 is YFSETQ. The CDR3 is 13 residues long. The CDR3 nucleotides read TGCGCCAGCAGCGTAGGACTCTCGGAGACCCAGTACTTC. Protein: CASSVGLSETQYF.

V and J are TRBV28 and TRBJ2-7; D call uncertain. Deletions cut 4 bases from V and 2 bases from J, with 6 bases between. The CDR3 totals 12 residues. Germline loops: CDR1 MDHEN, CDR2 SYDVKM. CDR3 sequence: CASSSPTYEQYF. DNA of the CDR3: TGTGCCAGCAGTTCCCCCACCTACGAGCAGTACTTC.

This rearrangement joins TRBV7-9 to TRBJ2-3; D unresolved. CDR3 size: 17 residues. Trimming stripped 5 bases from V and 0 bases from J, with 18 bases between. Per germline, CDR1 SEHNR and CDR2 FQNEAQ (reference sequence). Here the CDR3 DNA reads TGTGCCAGCAGCCCTAGTATGTTAGCAGCTAGCACAGATACGCAGTATTTT. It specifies CASSPSMLAASTDTQYF.

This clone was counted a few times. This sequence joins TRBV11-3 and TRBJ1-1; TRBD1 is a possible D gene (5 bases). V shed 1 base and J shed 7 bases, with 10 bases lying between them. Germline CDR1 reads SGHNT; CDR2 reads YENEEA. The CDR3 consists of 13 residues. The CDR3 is CASSLGGDREAFF. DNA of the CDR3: TGTGCCAGCAGCTTAGGGGGGGACCGTGAAGCTTTCTTT.

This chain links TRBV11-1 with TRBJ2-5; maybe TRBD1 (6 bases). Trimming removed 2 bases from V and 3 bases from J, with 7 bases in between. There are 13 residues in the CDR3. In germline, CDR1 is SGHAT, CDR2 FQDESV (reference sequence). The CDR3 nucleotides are TGTGCCAGCAGCTTACAGGGGAAAGAGACCCAGTACTTC. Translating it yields CASSLQGKETQYF.

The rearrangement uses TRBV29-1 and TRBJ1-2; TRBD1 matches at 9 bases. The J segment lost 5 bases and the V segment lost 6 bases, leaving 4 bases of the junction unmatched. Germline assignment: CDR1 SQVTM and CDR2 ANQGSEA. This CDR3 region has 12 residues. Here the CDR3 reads CSVPQGAYGYTF. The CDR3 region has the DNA TGCAGCGTACCACAGGGGGCTTATGGCTACACCTTC.

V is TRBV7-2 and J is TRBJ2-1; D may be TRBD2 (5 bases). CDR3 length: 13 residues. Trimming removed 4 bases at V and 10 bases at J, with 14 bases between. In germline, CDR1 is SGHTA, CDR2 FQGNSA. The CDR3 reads CASSSPLASEQFF. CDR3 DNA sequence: TGTGCCAGCAGCTCTCCCTTGGCTAGCGAGCAGTTCTTC.

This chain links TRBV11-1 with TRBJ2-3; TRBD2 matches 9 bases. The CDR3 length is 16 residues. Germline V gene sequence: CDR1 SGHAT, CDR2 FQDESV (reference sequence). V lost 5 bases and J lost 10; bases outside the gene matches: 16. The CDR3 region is CASSRKGSGGYVAQYF. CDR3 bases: TGTGCCAGCAGCCGTAAAGGTAGCGGGGGTTACGTTGCGCAGTATTTT.

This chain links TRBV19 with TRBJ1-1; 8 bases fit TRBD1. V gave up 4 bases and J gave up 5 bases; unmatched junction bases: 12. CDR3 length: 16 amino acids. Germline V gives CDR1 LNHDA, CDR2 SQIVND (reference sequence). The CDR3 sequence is CASSTRQGRSSTEAFF. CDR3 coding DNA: TGTGCCAGTAGTACCCGACAGGGGAGATCGAGTACTGAAGCTTTCTTT.

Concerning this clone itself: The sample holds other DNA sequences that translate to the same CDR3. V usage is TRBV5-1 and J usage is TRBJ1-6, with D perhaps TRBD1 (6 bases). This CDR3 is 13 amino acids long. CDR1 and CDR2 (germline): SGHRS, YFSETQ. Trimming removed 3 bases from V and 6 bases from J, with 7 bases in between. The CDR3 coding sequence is TGCGCCAGCAGCTCGGACAGTAATTCACCCCTCCACTTT. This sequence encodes CASSSDSNSPLHF.

As DNA, the CDR3 is TGTGCCAGCAGCTTAGGTCGGGAAAAGGGTGGCTACACCTTC. As protein: CASSLGREKGGYTF. V is TRBV7-2 and J is TRBJ1-2; unclear D gene. Germline CDR1 and CDR2: SGHTA and FQGNSA. The V gene lost 1 base and the J gene lost 7 bases, with 13 bases spanning the gap. This CDR3 region has 14 residues.

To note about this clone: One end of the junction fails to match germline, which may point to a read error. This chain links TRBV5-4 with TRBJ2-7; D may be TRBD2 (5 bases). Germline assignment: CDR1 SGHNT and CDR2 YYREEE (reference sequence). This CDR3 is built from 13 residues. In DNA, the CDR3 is TGTGCCAGCAGCTTCCTGGGAGCCTACGGGCAGTACTTC. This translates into CASSFLGAYGQYF. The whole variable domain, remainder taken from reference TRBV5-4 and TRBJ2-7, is ETGVTQSPTHLIKTRGQQVTLRCSSQSGHNTVSWYQQALGQGPQFIFQYYREEENGRGNFPPRFSGLQFPNYSSELNVNALELDDSALYLCASSFLGAYGQYFGPGTRLTVT.

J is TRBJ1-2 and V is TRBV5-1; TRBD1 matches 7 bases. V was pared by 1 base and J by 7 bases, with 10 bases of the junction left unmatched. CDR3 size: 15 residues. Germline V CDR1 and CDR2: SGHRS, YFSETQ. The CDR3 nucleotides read TGCGCCAGCAGCTTGTATCGGACAGGCACGGTTGGCTACACCTTC. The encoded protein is CASSLYRTGTVGYTF. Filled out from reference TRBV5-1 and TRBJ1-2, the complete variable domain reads KAGVTQTPRYLIKTRGQQVTLSCSPISGHRSVSWYQQTPGQGLQFLFEYFSETQRNKGNFPGRFSGRQFSNSRSEMNVSTLELGDSALYLCASSLYRTGTVGYTFGSGTRLTVV.

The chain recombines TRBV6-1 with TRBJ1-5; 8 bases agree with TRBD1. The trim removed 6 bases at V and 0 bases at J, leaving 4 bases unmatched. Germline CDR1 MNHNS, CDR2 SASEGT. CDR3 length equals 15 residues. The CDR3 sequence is CASSGQGLSNQPQHF. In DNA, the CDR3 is TGTGCCAGCAGCGGACAGGGCCTTAGCAATCAGCCCCAGCATTTT.

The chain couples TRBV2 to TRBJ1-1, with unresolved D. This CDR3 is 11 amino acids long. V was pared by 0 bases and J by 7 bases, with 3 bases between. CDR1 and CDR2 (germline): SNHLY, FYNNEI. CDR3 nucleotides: TGTGCCAGCAGTGAAGCACTTGAAGCTTTCTTT. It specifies CASSEALEAFF.

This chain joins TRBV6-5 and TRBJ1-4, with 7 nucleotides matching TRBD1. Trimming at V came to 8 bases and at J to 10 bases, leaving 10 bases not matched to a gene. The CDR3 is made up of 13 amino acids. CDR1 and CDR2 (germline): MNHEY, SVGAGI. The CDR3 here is CASADRRDGKLFF. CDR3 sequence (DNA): TGTGCCAGCGCGGACAGGAGGGATGGAAAACTGTTTTTT.